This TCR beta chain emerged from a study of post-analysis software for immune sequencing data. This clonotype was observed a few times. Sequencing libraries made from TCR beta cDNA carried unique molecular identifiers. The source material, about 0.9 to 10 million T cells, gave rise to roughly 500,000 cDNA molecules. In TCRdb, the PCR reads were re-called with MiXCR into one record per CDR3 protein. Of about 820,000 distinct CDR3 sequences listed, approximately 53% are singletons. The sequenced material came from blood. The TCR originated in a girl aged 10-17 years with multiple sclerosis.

For the CDR3, the DNA is TGTGCCACCAGCCCGGGGGGGACGAGAGGCGGCGATACGCAGTATTTT. Its protein is CATSPGGTRGGDTQYF. The genes are TRBV15 and TRBJ2-3, with TRBD2 identical over 8 bases. V lost 5 bases and J lost 6; bases outside the gene matches: 13. Germline-derived CDR1 and CDR2 are LNHNV and YYDKDF (reference sequence). The CDR3 spans 16 residues. Complete variable domain (other parts from reference TRBV15 and TRBJ2-3): DAMVIQNPRYQVTQFGKPVTLSCSQTLNHNVMYWYQQKSSQAPKLLFHYYDKDFNNEADTPDNFQSRRPNTSFCFLDIRSPGLGDTAMYLCATSPGGTRGGDTQYFGPGTRLTVL.